This T cell receptor (beta chain) was identified in a study of T cell responses to AZD1222 COVID-19 vaccine. Notes on this clone: What it binds is unknown.

TCRdb keeps only in-frame clones here, not all; method: immunoSEQ multiplex PCR. The repertoire includes approximately 260,000 clones, 80% to 95% of them detected once, and 0.55% sits in the top ten. General study points: The sample set comprised mostly white British donors with more females, and clonal diversity was possibly underestimated. Spike-wide vaccine-associated CD4 TCRs dominated at 160-218 and 743-854. Of the AZD1222 recipients, only 5 or 6 were seropositive at baseline. The study found Spike-specific TCR breadth and depth rose after two AZD1222 doses.

V was pared by 4 bases and J by 8 bases, with 7 bases of the junction left unmatched. Germline V gives CDR1 GTSNPN, CDR2 SVGIG (reference sequence). The CDR3 has 13 amino acids. Sequenced here: peripheral blood, sampled on day 0 of AZD1222 vaccination. The receptor was isolated from an adult in good health. The chain combines TRBV30 with TRBJ1-4, with 7 bases aligning to TRBD1. This CDR3 reads CAWNRGTVEKLFF. The CDR3 DNA reads as TGTGCCTGGAACCGGGGGACAGTCGAAAAACTGTTTTTT.